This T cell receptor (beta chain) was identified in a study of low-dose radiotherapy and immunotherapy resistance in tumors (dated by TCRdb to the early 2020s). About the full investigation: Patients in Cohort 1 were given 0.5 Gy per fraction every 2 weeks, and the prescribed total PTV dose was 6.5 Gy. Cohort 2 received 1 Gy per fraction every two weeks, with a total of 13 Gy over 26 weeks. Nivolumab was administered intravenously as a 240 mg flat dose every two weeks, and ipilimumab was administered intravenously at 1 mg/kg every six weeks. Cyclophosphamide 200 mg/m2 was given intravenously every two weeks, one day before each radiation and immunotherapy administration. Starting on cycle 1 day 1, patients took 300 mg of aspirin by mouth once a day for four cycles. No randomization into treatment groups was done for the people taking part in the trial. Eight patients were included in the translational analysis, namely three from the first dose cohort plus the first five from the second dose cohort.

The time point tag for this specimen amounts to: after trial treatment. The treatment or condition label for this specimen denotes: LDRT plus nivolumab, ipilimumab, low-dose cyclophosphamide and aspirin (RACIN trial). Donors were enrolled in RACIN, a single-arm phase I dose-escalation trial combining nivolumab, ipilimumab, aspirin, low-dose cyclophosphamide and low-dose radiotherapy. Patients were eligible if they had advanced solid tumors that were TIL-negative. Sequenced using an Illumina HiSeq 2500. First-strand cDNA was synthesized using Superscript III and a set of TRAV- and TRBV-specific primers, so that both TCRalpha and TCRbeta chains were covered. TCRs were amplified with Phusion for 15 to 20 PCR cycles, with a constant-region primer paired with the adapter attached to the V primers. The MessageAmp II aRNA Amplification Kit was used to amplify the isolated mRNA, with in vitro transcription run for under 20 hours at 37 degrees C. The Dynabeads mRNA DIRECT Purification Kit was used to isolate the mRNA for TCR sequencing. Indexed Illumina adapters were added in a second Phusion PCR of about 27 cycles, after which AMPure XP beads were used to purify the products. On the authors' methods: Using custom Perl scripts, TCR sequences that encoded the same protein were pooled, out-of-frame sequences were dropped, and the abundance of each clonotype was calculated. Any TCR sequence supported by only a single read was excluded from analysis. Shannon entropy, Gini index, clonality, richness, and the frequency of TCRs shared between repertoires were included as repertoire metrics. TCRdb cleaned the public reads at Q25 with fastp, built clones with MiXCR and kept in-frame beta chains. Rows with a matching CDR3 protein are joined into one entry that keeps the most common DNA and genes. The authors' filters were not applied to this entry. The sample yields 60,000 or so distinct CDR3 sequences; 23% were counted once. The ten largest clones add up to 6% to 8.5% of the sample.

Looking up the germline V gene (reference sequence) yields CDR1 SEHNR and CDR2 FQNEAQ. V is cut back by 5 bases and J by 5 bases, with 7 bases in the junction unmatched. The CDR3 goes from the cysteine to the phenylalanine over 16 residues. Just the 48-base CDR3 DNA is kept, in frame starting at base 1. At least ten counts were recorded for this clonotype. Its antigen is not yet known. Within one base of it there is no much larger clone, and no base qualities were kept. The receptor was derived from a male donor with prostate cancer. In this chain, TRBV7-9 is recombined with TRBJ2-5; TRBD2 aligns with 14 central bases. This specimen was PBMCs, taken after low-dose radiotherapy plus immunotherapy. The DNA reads TGTGCCAGCAGCACCAGGACTAGCGGGGGGTCGGAGACCCAGTACTTC. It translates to CASSTRTSGGSETQYF.